The 13 T cell receptor beta chains below come from one sample, sequenced in a study of cytomegalovirus exposure and HLA in healthy donors. The PCR ran on 60 Vbeta and 13 Jbeta primers. Data came from immunoSEQ multiplex PCR; TCRdb stores just in-frame clones and leaves some out. This sample yields roughly 140,000 clones, of which over 65% are seen a single time; approximately 1.6% belongs to the top ten. Specimen: PBMCs. These receptors all come from a woman aged 25 to 45 in good health and CMV-seronegative.

This clone showed up just a few times. The rearrangement uses TRBV11-2 and TRBJ2-5, with D uncertain. There are 13 residues in the CDR3. Trimming removed 3 bases at V and 2 bases at J, with 7 bases between. Germline CDR1 reads SGHAT; CDR2 reads FQNNGV. The CDR3 DNA is TGTGCCAGCAGCTTGGGCAGGCAAGAGACCCAGTACTTC. Translating gives CASSLGRQETQYF. Together with reference TRBV11-2 and TRBJ2-5, the CDR3 gives the full variable domain: EAGVAQSPRYKIIEKRQSVAFWCNPISGHATLYWYQQILGQGPKLLIQFQNNGVVDDSQLPKDRFSAERLKGVDSTLKIQPAKLEDSAVYLCASSLGRQETQYFGPGTRLLVL.

The gene calls are TRBV5-4 and TRBJ2-7; 7 bases map to TRBD1. The ends lost 4 bases at V and 3 bases at J; junction bases unmatched: 10. Per the germline V gene, CDR1 is SGHNT and CDR2 is YYREEE (reference sequence). This CDR3 spans 15 amino acids. In nucleotides, the CDR3 is TGTGCCAGCAGCGCCGGACAGGAGCCTTTCTACGAGCAGTACGTC. Translated: CASSAGQEPFYEQYV.

This clone appeared a single time. The genes are TRBV30 and TRBJ2-1, with TRBD2 matching 8 bases. The V segment lost 1 base and the J segment 10 bases; nucleotides outside the gene matches: 9. This CDR3 comprises 14 residues. Per germline, CDR1 GTSNPN and CDR2 SVGIG (reference sequence). The CDR3 DNA reads as TGTGCCTGGAGTGCTACCGGGACTAGAGACGAGCAGTTCTTC. Translation: CAWSATGTRDEQFF.

The V and J genes are TRBV4-1 and TRBJ2-3, with 9 bases fitting TRBD1. Germline CDR1 and CDR2: MGHRA and YSYEKL. The CDR3 has 18 residues. Losses at the gene ends were 3 bases for V and 1 base for J; bases not matched to a gene: 11. The CDR3, as DNA: TGCGCCAGCAGCCAGGCGGACAGGGGAGGACGGGGCACAGATACGCAGTATTTT. Protein sequence: CASSQADRGGRGTDTQYF.

This clone was detected only once. V is TRBV28 and J is TRBJ1-1; D gene unclear. The CDR3 runs to 14 residues. Per germline, CDR1 MDHEN and CDR2 SYDVKM. V was trimmed by 3 bases and J by 5 bases, leaving 13 bases between them. The CDR3 sequence: CASSLWGGETEAFF. The CDR3 nucleotides read TGTGCCAGCAGTTTGTGGGGAGGAGAAACTGAAGCTTTCTTT.

This clone was counted only a few times. The chain joins TRBV2 to TRBJ1-6, with 8 nucleotides matching TRBD1. V gave up 6 bases and J gave up 7 bases; unmatched junction bases: 8. Germline V gene sequence: CDR1 SNHLY, CDR2 FYNNEI. The CDR3 runs to 15 residues. CDR3 bases: TGTGCCAGCAGGAATCGGACAGGGTGGAATTCACCCCTCCACTTT. This sequence encodes CASRNRTGWNSPLHF.

Only a few counts were recorded for this clone. The V call is TRBV9, the J call TRBJ1-4; D uncertain. This CDR3 comprises 13 residues. Trimming shortened V by 1 base and J by 7 bases, and 8 bases separated the two germline ends. Germline assignment: CDR1 SGDLS and CDR2 YYNGEE. The CDR3 bases are TGTGCCAGCAGCGTAAATAACGGTGAAAAACTGTTTTTT. It encodes CASSVNNGEKLFF.

The chain is built from TRBV29-1 and TRBJ1-2, with D hard to call. Trimming shortened V by 5 bases and J by 4 bases, and 11 bases separated the two germline ends. The V gene's germline CDR1 is SQVTM and CDR2 ANQGSEA. CDR3 length: 12 amino acids. CDR3 DNA sequence: TGCAGCGTTTATAGGGAGTCCTATGGCTACACCTTC. Its translation: CSVYRESYGYTF.

The rearrangement uses TRBV6-6 and TRBJ2-3; D gene uncertain. The V end lost 5 bases, the J end lost 6 bases, and 6 bases lay between the germline ends. The CDR3 has 11 amino acids. Looked up from germline, CDR1 is MNHNY and CDR2 is SVGAGI (reference sequence). CDR3 nucleotides: TGTGCCAGCAGTCGTTCGGATACGCAGTATTTT. This gives the protein CASSRSDTQYF.

V gene TRBV10-1 combines with J gene TRBJ2-7; a weak D match, TRBD2 (6 bases). Germline V gene sequence: CDR1 WNHNN, CDR2 SYGVQD (reference sequence). CDR3 length: 16 amino acids. The V and J ends lost 4 bases and 0 bases respectively, with 16 bases between them. This CDR3 is CASSGQRAGYSYEQYV. The CDR3 coding sequence is TGCGCCAGCAGTGGACAGCGCGCGGGGTACTCCTACGAGCAGTACGTC.

The chain carries TRBV7-7 and TRBJ2-3; weak D call: TRBD2 (6 bases). Germline CDR1 and CDR2: SSHAT and FNYEAQ (reference sequence). This CDR3 comprises 13 residues. CDR3 amino acids: CASGRSFTDTQYF. In nucleotides, the CDR3 is TGTGCTAGCGGCCGGAGTTTCACAGATACGCAGTATTTT.

The chain has TRBV2 and TRBJ2-5; no clear D gene. The CDR3 is 11 residues long. With 3 bases removed from V and 8 bases from J, the gap between germline ends came to 7 bases. Per the germline V gene, CDR1 is SNHLY and CDR2 is FYNNEI. As DNA, the CDR3 is TGTGCCAGCAGTGACCCCCAAACCCAGTACTTC. Translated: CASSDPQTQYF.

The rearrangement links TRBV4-1 to TRBJ2-7, with TRBD1 identical over 7 bases. V gave up 3 bases and J gave up 12 bases; unmatched junction bases: 26. This CDR3 comprises 18 residues. In germline, CDR1 is MGHRA, CDR2 YSYEKL. CDR3 in amino acids: CASSQSLSGMEIDRAPYF. CDR3 coding DNA: TGCGCCAGCAGCCAGTCCCTAAGTGGGATGGAGATAGACAGGGCCCCGTACTTC.